This T cell receptor beta chain was recovered during a study of blood T cell repertoires in COVID-19. Study overall: The United States, Italy and Spain were the sources of the acute and convalescent COVID-19 samples. Sources were T cells, B-cell-depleted T cells, or PBMCs; the material itself was cDNA or gDNA.

The germline V gene has CDR1 LNHNV and CDR2 YYDKDF (reference sequence). The CDR3 totals 15 residues. Trimming removed 5 bases at V and 0 bases at J, with 10 bases between. Methods used by the authors: Nucleated cell number was recorded as an estimate derived from reference gene primer amplification. Libraries were prepared by immunoSEQ multiplex PCR; TCRdb keeps only in-frame clonotypes and omits some of them. That table is the source of V, J and clone size, and D and trimming were worked out from the DNA. The profile shows under 70,000 clones, approximately 79% of them singletons. The clonotype originates from a woman aged 80 or older with active or convalescent COVID-19. The specimen was peripheral blood. The rearrangement uses TRBV15 and TRBJ2-2; tentatively, D is TRBD2 (5 bases). CDR3 bases: TGTGCCACCAGCGCTGACTATGCGAACACCGGGGAGCTGTTTTTT. It translates to CATSADYANTGELFF.